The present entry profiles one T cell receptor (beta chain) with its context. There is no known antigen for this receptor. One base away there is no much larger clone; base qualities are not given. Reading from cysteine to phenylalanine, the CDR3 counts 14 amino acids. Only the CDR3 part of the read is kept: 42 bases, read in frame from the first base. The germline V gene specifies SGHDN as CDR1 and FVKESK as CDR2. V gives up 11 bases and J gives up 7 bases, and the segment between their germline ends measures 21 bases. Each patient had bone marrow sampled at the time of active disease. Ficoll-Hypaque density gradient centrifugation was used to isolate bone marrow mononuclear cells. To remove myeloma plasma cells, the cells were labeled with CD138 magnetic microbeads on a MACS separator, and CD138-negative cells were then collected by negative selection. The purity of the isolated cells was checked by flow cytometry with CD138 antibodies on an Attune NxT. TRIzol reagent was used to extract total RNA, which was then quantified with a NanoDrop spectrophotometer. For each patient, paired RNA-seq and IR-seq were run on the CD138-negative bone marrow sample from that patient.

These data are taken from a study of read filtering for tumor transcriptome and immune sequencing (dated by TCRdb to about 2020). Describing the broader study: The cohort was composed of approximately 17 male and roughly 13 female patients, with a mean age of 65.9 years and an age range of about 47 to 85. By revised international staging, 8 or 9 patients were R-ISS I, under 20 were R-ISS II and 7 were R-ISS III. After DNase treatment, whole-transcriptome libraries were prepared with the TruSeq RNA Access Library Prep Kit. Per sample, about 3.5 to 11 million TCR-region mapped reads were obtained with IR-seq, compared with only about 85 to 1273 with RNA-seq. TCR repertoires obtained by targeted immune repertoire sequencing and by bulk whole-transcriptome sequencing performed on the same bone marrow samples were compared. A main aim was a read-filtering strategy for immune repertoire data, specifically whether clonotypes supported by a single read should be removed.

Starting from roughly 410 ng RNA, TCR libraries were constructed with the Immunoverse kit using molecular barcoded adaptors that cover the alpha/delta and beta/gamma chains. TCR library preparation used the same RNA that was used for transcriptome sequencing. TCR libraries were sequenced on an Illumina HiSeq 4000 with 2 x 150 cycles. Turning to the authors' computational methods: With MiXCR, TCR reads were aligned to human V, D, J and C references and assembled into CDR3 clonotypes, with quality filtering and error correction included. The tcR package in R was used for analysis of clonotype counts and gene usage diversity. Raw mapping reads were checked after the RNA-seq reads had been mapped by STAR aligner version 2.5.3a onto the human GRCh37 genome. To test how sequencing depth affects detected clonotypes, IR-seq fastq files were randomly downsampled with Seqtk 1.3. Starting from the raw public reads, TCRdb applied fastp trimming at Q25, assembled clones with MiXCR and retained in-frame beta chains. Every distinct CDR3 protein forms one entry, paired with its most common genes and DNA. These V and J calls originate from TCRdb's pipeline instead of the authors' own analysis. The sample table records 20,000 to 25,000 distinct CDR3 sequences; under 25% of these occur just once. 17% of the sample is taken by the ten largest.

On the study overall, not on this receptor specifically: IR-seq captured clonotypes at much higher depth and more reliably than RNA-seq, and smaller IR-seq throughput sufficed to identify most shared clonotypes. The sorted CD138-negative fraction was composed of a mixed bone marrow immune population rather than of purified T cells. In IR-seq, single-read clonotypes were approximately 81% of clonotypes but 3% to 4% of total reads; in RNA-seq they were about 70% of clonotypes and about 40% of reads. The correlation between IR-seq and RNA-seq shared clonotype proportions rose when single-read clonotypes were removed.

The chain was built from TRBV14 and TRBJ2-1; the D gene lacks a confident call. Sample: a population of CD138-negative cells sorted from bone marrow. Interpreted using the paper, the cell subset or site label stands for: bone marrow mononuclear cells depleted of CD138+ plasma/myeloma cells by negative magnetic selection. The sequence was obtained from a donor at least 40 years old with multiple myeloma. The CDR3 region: CAVSQSVRSNEQFF. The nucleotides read TGTGCCGTCAGCCAGTCTGTCAGGTCGAATGAGCAGTTCTTC.